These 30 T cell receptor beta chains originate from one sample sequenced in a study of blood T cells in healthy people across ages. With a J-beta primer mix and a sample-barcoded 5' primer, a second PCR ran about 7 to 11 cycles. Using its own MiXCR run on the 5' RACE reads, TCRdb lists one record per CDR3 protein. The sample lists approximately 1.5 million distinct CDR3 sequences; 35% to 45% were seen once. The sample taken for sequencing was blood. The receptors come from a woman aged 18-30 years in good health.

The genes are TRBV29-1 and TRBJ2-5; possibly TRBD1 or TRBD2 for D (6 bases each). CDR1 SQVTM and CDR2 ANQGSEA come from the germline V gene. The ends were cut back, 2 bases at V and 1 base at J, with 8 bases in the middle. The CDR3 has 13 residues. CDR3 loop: CSVERGAQETQYF. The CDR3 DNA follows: TGCAGCGTTGAAAGGGGGGCCCAAGAGACCCAGTACTTC.

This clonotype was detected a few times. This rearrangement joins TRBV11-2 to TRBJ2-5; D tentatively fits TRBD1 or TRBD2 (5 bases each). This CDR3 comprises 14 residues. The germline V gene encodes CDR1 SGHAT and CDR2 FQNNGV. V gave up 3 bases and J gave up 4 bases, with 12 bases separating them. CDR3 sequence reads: CASSFGGLSETQYF. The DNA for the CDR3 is TGTGCCAGCAGCTTTGGGGGTCTATCAGAGACCCAGTACTTC.

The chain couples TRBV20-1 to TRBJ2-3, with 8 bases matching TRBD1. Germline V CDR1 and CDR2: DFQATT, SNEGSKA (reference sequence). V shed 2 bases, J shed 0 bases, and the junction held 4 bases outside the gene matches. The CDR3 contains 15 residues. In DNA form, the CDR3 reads TGCAGTGCTAGAAAGAGGACAGGGAGCACAGATACGCAGTATTTT. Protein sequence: CSARKRTGSTDTQYF.

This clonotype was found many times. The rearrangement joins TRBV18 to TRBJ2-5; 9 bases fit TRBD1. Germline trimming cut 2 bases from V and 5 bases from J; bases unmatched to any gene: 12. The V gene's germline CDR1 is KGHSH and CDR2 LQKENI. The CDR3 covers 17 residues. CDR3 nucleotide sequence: TGTGCCAGCTCACCATCTCGCGGACAGGGGAGAAAGGAGACCCAGTACTTC. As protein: CASSPSRGQGRKETQYF.

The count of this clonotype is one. The CDR3 DNA reads as TGTGCCAGCAGCCATGGTGTAGACGGCTACGAGCAGTACTTC. Residues: CASSHGVDGYEQYF. V usage is TRBV3-1 and J usage is TRBJ2-7; D ambiguous. This CDR3 has 14 amino acids. The germline V gene has CDR1 LGHDT and CDR2 YNNKEL (reference sequence). V lost 3 bases, J lost 3 bases, and 12 bases lay in between.

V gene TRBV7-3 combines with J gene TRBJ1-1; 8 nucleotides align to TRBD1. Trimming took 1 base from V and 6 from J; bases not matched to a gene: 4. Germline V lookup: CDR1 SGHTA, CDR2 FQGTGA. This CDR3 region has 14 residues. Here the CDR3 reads CASSLRAGGSEAFF. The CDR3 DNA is TGTGCCAGCAGCTTAAGGGCAGGGGGCTCTGAAGCTTTCTTT.

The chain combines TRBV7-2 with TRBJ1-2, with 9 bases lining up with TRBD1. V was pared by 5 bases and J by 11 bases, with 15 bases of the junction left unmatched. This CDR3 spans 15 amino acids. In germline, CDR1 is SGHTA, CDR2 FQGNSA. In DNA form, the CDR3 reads TGTGCCAGCAGCCAACGTGGGACAGGGCATGACGGTTACACCTTC. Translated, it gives CASSQRGTGHDGYTF.

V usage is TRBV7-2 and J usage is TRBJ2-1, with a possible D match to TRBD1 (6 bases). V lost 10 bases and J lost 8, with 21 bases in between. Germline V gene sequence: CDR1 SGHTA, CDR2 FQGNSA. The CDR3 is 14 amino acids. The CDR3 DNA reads TGTGCCACTCTAACAGGGCCACAAGGTCATGAGCAGTTCTTC. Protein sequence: CATLTGPQGHEQFF.

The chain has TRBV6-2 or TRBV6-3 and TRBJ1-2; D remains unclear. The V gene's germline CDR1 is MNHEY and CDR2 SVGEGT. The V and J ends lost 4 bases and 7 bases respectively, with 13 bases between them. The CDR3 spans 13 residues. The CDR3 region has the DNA TGTGCCAGCAGTTTCTCAGTACTCGGTGGCTACACCTTC. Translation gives CASSFSVLGGYTF.

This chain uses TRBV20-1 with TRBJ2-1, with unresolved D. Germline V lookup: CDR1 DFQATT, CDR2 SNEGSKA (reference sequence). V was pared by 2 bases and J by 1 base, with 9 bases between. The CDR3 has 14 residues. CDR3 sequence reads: CSARSRRSYNEQFF. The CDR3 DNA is TGCAGTGCTAGAAGTCGCCGTTCCTACAATGAGCAGTTCTTC.

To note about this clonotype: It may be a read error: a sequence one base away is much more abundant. The CDR3 loop reads CSVTVAGTNERYF. The CDR3 DNA reads TGCAGCGTTACCGTAGCGGGGACGAACGAGCGGTACTTC. The chain links TRBV29-1 to TRBJ2-5; the match to TRBD2 covers 8 bases. Trimming removed 5 bases from V and 13 bases from J; junction bases left unmatched: 15. The CDR3 consists of 13 residues. The germline V gene encodes CDR1 SQVTM and CDR2 ANQGSEA.

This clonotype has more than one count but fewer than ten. The CDR3 DNA follows: TGTGCCAGCAGCTTAGGAATAATCAACCAAGAGACCCAGTACTTC. This encodes CASSLGIINQETQYF. This chain uses TRBV7-9 with TRBJ2-5; D ambiguous. V lost 1 base to trimming and J lost 0 bases, with 9 bases between them. Germline CDR1 reads SEHNR; CDR2 reads FQNEAQ (reference sequence). The CDR3 totals 15 residues.

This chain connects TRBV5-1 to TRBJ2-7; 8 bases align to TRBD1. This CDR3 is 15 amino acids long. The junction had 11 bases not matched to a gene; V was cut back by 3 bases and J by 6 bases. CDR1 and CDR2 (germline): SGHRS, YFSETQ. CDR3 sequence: CASSSLDSDRAEQYF. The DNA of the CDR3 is TGCGCCAGCAGCTCTCTGGATTCGGACAGGGCCGAGCAGTACTTC.

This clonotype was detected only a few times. The CDR3 DNA reads TGTGCCAGCAGCTATAAGCGGGCTCGGAACGAGCAGTACTTC. Its translation: CASSYKRARNEQYF. The chain joins TRBV7-8 to TRBJ2-7; the D gene is possibly TRBD2 (6 bases). V was trimmed by 4 bases and J by 5 bases, leaving 15 bases between them. This CDR3 comprises 14 residues. Germline V CDR1 and CDR2: SGHVS, FQNEAQ.

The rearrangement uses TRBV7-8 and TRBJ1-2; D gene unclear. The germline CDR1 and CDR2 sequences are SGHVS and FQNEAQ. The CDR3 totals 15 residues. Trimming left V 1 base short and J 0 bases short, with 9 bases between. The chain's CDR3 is CASSLEPGANYGYTF. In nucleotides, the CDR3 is TGTGCCAGCAGCTTAGAACCCGGAGCTAACTATGGCTACACCTTC.

Here the CDR3 DNA reads TGCAGCGTTAGGCTGGGCGGCAGGGCATCTGGGGAGCAGTACTTC. This encodes CSVRLGGRASGEQYF. V usage is TRBV29-1 and J usage is TRBJ2-5; D possibly uses TRBD1 or TRBD2 (5 bases each). V dropped 5 bases and J dropped 11 bases, with 27 bases sitting between them. CDR1 is SQVTM and CDR2 is ANQGSEA in the germline V gene. The CDR3 loop spans 15 amino acids.

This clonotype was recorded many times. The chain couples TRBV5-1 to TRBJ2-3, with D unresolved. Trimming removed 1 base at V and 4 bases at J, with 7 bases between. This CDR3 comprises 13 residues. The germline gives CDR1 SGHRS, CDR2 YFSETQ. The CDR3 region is CASSLLGSDTQYF. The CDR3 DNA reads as TGCGCCAGCAGCTTGTTAGGTTCAGATACGCAGTATTTT. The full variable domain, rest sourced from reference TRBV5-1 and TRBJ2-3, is KAGVTQTPRYLIKTRGQQVTLSCSPISGHRSVSWYQQTPGQGLQFLFEYFSETQRNKGNFPGRFSGRQFSNSRSEMNVSTLELGDSALYLCASSLLGSDTQYFGPGTRLTVL.

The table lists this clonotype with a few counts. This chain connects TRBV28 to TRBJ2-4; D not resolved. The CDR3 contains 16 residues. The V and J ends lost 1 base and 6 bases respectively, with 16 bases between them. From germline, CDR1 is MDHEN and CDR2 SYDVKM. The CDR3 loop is CASSLFKVRQRNIQYF. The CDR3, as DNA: TGTGCCAGCAGTTTATTTAAGGTCCGGCAGCGAAACATTCAGTACTTC.

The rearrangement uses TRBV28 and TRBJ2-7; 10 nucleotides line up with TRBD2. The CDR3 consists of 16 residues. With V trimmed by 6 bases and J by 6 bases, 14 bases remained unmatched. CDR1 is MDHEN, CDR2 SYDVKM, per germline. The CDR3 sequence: CASRIAGLAETLEQYF. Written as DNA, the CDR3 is TGTGCCAGCAGGATCGCCGGACTAGCGGAAACCCTCGAGCAGTACTTC.

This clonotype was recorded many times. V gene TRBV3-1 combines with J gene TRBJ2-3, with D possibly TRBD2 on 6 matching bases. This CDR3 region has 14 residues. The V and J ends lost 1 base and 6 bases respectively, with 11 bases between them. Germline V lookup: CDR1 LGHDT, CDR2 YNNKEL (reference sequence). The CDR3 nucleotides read TGTGCCAGCAGCCAAGTTAGCGGAGGGGATACGCAGTATTTT. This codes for CASSQVSGGDTQYF.

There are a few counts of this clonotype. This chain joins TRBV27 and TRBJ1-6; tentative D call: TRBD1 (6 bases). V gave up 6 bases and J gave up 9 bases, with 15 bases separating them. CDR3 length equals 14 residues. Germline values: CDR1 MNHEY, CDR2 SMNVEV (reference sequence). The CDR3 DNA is TGTGCCAGCAGCTTAGGGGGATGGGGTTCACCCCTCCACTTT. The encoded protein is CASSLGGWGSPLHF.

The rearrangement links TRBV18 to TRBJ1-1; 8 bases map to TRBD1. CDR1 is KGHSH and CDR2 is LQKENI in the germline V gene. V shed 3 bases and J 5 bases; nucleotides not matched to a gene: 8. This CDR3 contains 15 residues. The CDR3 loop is CASSPSQGVVTEAFF. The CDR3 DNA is TGTGCCAGCTCACCGTCACAGGGGGTTGTGACTGAAGCTTTCTTT.

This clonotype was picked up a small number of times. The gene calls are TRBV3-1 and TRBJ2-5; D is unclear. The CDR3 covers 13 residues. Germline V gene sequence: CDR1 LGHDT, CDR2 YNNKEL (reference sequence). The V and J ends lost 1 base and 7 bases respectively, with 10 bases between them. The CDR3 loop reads CASSQGVVGTQYF. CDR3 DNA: TGTGCCAGCAGCCAAGGAGTAGTCGGGACCCAGTACTTC.

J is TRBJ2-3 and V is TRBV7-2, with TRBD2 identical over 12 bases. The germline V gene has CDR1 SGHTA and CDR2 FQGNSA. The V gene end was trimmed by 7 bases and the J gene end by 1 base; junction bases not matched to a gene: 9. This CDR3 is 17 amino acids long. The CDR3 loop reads CASTPSGGAGGTDTQYF. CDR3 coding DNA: TGTGCCAGCACTCCTAGCGGGGGGGCCGGGGGCACAGATACGCAGTATTTT.

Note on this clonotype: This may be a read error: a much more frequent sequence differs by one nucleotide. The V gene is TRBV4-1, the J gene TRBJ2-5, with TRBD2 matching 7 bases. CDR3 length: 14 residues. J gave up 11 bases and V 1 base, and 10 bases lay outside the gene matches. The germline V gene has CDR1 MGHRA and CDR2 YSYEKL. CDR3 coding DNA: TGCGCCAGCAGCCAAGGACTAGCCCTAGAGGAGCAGTACTTC. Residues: CASSQGLALEEQYF.

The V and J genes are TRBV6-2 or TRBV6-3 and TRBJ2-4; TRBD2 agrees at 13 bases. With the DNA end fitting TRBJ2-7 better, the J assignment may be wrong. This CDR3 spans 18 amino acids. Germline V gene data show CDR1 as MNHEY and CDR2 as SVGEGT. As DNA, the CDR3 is TGTGCCAGCAGTAGTCCTCTACTAGCGGGAGGGCCAAGAGACGAGCAGTACTTC. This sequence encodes CASSSPLLAGGPRDEQYF.

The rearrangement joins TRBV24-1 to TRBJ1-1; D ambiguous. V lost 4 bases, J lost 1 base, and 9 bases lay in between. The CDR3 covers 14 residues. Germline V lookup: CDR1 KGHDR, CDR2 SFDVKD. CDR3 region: CATSDSRTNTEAFF. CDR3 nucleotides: TGTGCCACCAGTGACTCGCGGACGAACACTGAAGCTTTCTTT.

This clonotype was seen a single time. CDR3 protein: CASSPKTGAGGTGELFF. As DNA, the CDR3 is TGCGCCAGCAGCCCGAAAACAGGGGCCGGGGGCACCGGGGAGCTGTTTTTT. The chain joins TRBV5-1 to TRBJ2-2; maybe TRBD1 (7 bases). V lost 4 bases and J 4 bases, leaving 20 bases between the germline ends. The germline CDR1 and CDR2 sequences are SGHRS and YFSETQ. The CDR3 contains 17 residues.

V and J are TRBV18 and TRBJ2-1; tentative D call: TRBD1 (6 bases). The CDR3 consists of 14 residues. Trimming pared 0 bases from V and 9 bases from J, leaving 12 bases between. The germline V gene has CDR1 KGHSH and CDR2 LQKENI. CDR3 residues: CASSPPGRGSEQFF. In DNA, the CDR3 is TGTGCCAGCTCACCACCCGGCAGGGGTAGTGAGCAGTTCTTC.

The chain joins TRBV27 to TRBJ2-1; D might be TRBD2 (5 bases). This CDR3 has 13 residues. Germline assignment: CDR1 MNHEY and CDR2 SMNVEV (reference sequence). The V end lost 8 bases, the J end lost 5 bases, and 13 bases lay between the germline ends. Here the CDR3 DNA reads TGTGCCAGCGTGGACGGACTGAACAATGAGCAGTTCTTC. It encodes CASVDGLNNEQFF.